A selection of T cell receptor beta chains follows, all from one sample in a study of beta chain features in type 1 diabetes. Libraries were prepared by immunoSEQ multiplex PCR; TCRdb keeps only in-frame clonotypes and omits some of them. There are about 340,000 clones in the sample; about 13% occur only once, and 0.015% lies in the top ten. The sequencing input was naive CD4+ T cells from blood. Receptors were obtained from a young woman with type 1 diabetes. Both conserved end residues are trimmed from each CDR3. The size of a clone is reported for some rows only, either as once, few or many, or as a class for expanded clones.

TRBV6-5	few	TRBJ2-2	ASTGQNTGELF
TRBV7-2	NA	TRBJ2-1	ASRLAGGSGEQF
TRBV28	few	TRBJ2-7	ASSLVGGPFSYEQY
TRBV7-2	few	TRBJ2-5	ASSRGQGAGETQY
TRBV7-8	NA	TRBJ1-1	ASSYTGQSNMNTEAF
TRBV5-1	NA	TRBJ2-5	ASSLASARPSGGTQY
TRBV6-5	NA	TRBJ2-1	ASSYGGTQYNEQF
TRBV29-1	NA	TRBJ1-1	SAWTGWSTEAF
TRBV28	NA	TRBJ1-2	ASGRQGGYGYT
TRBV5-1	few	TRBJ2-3	ASSLGLAGAADTQY